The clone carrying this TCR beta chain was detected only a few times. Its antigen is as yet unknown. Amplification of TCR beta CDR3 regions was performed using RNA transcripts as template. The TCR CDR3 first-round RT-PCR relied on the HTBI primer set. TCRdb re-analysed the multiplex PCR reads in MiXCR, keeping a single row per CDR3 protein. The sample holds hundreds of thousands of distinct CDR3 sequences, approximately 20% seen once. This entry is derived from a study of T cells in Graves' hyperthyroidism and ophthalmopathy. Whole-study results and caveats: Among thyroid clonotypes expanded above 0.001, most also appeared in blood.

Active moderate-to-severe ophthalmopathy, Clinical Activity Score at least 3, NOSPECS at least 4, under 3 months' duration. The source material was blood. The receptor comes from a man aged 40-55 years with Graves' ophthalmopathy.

The DNA of the CDR3 is TGCAGTGCCGTCTTGTACCTTAGGCAGGGGCTGGCCAAAAACATTCAGTACTTC. Residues: CSAVLYLRQGLAKNIQYF. The chain is built from TRBV20-1 and TRBJ2-4; a possible D gene is TRBD1 (6 bases). This CDR3 contains 18 residues. Germline CDR1 and CDR2: DFQATT and SNEGSKA (reference sequence). Trimming shortened V by 6 bases and J by 1 base, and 25 bases separated the two germline ends.